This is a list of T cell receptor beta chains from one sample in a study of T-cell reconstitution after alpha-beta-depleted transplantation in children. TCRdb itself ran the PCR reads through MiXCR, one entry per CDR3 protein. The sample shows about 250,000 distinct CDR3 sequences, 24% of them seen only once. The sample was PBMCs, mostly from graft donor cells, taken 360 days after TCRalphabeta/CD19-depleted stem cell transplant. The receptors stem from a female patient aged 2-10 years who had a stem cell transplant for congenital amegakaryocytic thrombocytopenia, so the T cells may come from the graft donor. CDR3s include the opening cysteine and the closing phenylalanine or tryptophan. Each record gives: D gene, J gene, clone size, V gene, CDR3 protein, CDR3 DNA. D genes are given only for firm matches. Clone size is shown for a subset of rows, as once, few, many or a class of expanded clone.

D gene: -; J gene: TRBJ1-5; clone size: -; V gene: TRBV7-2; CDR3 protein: CASSLSVHSNQPQHF; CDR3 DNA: TGTGCCAGCAGCTTATCGGTCCATAGCAATCAGCCCCAGCATTTT
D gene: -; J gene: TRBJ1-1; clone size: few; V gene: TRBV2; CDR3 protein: CASRGLRNTEAFF; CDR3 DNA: TGTGCCAGCAGGGGACTCAGGAACACTGAAGCTTTCTTT
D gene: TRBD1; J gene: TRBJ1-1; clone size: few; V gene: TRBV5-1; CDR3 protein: CASSYIDRVGYTEAFF; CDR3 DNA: TGCGCCAGCAGTTATATCGACAGGGTAGGGTACACTGAAGCTTTCTTT
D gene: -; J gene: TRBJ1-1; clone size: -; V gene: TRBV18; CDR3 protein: CASSPPGHRGEAFF; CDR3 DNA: TGTGCCAGCTCACCACCGGGACACAGAGGCGAAGCTTTCTTT
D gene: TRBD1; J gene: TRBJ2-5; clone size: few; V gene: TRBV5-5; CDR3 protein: CASSWGQGQETQYF; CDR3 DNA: TGTGCCAGCAGCTGGGGACAGGGTCAAGAGACCCAGTACTTC
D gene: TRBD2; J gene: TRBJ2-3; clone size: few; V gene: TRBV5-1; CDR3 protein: CASKPLAGMGTDTQYF; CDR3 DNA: TGCGCCAGTAAACCCCTAGCGGGGATGGGCACAGATACGCAGTATTTT
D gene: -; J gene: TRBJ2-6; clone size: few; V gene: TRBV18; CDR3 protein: CASSPRAGASGANVLTF; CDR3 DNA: TGTGCCAGCTCACCAAGAGCAGGGGCCTCTGGGGCCAACGTCCTGACTTTC
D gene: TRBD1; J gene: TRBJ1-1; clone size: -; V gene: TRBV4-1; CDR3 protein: CASSTRTGTNTEAFF; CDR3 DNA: TGCGCCAGCAGCACCCGGACAGGGACGAACACTGAAGCTTTCTTT
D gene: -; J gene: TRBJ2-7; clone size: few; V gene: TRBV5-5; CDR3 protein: CASSLVQDTSYEQYF; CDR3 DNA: TGTGCCAGCAGCTTGGTACAGGACACATCGTACGAGCAGTACTTC
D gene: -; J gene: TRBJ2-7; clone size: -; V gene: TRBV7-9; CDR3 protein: CASSLDGLYEQYF; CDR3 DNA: TGTGCCAGCAGCCTGGATGGGCTCTACGAGCAGTACTTC
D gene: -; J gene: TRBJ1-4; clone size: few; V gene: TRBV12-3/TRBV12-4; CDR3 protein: CASTLSGLSGHNEKLFF; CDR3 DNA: TGTGCCAGCACCCTTTCGGGTCTGTCGGGACATAATGAAAAACTGTTTTTT
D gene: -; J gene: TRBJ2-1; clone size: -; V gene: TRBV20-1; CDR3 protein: CSGGAYNEQFF; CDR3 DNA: TGCAGTGGGGGCGCCTACAATGAGCAGTTCTTC
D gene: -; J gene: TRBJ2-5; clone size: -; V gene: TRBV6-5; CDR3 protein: CAAVTQETQYF; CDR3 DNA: TGTGCAGCAGTTACTCAGGAGACCCAGTACTTC
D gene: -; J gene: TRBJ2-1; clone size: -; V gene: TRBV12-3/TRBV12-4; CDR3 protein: CASRPRGLTFNEQFF; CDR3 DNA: TGTGCCAGCAGACCACGGGGCCTGACGTTCAATGAGCAGTTCTTC
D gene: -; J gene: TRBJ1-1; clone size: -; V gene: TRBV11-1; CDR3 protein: CASSDPPWRLSNTEAFF; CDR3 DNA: TGTGCCAGCAGCGATCCCCCTTGGCGTCTATCGAACACTGAAGCTTTCTTT
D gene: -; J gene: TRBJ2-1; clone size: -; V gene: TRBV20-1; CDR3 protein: CSAREPSRDLNEQFF; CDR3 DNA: TGCAGTGCAAGAGAGCCCTCGCGGGATTTGAATGAGCAGTTCTTC
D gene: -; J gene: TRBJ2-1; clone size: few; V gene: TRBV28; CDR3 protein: CAGRIGVSYNEQFF; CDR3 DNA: TGTGCCGGGAGAATCGGAGTGTCCTACAATGAGCAGTTCTTC
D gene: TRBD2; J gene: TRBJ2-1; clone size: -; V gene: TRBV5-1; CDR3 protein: CASSYREGHNEQFF; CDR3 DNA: TGCGCCAGCAGCTACCGGGAGGGTCACAATGAGCAGTTCTTC
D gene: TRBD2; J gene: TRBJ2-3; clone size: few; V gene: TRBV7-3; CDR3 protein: CASSSSGGSRPDTQYF; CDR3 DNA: TGTGCCAGCAGCTCCTCGGGCGGGAGCAGACCAGATACGCAGTATTTT
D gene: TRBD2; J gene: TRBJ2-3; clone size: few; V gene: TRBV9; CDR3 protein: CASSDRDYLSPDTQYF; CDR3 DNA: TGTGCCAGCAGCGACCGGGACTACCTCAGTCCAGATACGCAGTATTTT
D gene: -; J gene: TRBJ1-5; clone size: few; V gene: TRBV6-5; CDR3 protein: CASTPPGYSNQPQHF; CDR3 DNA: TGTGCCAGCACTCCACCGGGGTATAGCAATCAGCCCCAGCATTTT
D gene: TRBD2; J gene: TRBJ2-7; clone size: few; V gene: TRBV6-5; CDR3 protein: CASSYPLRSGGNSYEQYF; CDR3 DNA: TGTGCCAGCAGTTACCCCCTGCGAAGCGGGGGTAACTCCTACGAGCAGTACTTC
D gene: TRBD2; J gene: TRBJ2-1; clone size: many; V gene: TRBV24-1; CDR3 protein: CATSDTAAGTSGYNEQFF; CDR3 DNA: TGTGCCACCAGTGATACGGCCGCCGGGACTAGCGGGTACAATGAGCAGTTCTTC
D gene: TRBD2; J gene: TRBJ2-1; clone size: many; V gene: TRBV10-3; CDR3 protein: CAISVVAGYNEQFF; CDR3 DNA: TGTGCCATCAGTGTGGTAGCGGGCTACAATGAGCAGTTCTTC
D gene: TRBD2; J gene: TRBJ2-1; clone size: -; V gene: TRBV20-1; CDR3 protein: CSAGTSGAYNEQFF; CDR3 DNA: TGCAGTGCAGGAACTAGCGGGGCGTACAATGAGCAGTTCTTC
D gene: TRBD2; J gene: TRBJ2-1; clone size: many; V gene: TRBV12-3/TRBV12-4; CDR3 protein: CASSFILGLGYNEQFF; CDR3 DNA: TGTGCCAGCAGTTTTATCCTGGGACTAGGGTACAATGAGCAGTTCTTC
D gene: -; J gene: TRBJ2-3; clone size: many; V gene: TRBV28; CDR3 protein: CASSLTRGTSTDTQYF; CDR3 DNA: TGTGCCAGCAGTTTAACTAGAGGGACCAGCACAGATACGCAGTATTTT
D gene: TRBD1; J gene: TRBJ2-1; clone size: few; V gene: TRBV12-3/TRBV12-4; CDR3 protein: CASTLTGDRDYEQFF; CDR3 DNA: TGTGCCAGCACTCTTACAGGGGACAGGGATTATGAGCAGTTCTTC
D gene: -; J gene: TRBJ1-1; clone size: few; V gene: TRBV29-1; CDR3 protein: CSVEVWESTEAFF; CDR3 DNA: TGCAGCGTTGAAGTATGGGAGAGCACTGAAGCTTTCTTT
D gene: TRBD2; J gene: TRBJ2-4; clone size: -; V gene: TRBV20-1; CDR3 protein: CSALAGWDLAKNIQYF; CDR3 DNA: TGCAGTGCACTAGCGGGTTGGGACCTAGCCAAAAACATTCAGTACTTC
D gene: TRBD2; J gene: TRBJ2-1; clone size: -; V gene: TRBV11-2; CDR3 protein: CASSWEGSSYNEQFF; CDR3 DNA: TGTGCCAGCAGCTGGGAGGGGAGCTCCTACAATGAGCAGTTCTTC
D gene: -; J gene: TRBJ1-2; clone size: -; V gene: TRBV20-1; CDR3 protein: CSASLTVYGYTF; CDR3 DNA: TGCAGTGCTAGTCTAACTGTATATGGCTACACCTTC
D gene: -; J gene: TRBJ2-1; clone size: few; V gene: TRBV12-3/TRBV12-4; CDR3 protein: CASSLARQAGEQFF; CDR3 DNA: TGTGCCAGCAGCCTCGCCCGACAGGCGGGTGAGCAGTTCTTC
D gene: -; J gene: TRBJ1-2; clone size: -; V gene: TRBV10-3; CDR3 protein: CAISGAGSPSTNYGYTF; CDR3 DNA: TGTGCCATCAGTGGGGCGGGGTCGCCGTCGACTAACTATGGCTACACCTTC
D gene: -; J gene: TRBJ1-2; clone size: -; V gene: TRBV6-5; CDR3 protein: CASSDGTNYGYTF; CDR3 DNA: TGTGCCAGCAGCGACGGGACTAACTATGGCTACACCTTC
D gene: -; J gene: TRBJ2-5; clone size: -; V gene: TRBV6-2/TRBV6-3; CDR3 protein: CASSYSLAQETQYF; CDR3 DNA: TGTGCCAGCAGTTACTCGCTCGCACAAGAGACCCAGTACTTC
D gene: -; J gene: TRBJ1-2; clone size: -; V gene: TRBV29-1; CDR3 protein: CSVVIGGQGNYGYTF; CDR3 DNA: TGCAGCGTTGTGATTGGTGGTCAGGGGAACTATGGCTACACCTTC
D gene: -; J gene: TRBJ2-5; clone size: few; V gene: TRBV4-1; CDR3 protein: CASSPQVGQLQETQYF; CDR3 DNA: TGCGCCAGCAGCCCCCAAGTCGGTCAGCTACAAGAGACCCAGTACTTC
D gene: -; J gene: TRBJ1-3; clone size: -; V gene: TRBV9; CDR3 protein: CASSARTWGVGSGNTIYF; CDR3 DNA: TGTGCCAGCAGCGCCCGAACTTGGGGAGTTGGGTCTGGAAACACCATATATTTT